The clone carrying this TCR beta chain was observed once. Its cognate antigen is unknown. This record belongs to a study of cytomegalovirus exposure and HLA in healthy donors. Study results and caveats: Rare TCR sequences dominated, though some public TCRs recurred in many donors.

Trimming shortened V by 1 base and J by 9 bases, and 13 bases separated the two germline ends. The CDR3 spans 14 residues. Germline assignment: CDR1 SGHNT and CDR2 YENEEA. PCR primers comprised 60 Vbeta and 13 Jbeta primers. Some clones are missing from TCRdb's copy, which holds only in-frame ones; the method was immunoSEQ multiplex PCR. The sample carries 80,000 or so clones, over 70% recorded once. The sample comprised PBMCs. The V gene is TRBV11-3, the J gene TRBJ2-1; weak D call: TRBD2 (6 bases). This clonotype originated in a woman between 40 and 50 years old in good health and CMV-seronegative. The CDR3 protein is CASSLVGEASEQFF. In DNA, the CDR3 is TGTGCCAGCAGCTTAGTAGGGGAGGCAAGTGAGCAGTTCTTC.